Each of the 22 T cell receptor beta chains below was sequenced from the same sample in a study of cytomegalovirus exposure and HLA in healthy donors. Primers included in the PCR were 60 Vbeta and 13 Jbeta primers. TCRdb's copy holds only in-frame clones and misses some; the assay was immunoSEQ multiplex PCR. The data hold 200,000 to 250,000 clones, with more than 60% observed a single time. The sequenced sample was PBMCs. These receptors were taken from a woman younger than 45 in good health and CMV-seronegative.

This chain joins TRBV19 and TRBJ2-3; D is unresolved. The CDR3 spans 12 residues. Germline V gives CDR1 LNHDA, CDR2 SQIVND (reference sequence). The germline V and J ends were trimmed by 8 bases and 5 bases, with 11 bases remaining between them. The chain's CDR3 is CASRSAVDTQYF. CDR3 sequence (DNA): TGTGCCAGTCGCAGCGCCGTAGATACGCAGTATTTT. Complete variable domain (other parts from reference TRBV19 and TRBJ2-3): DGGITQSPKYLFRKEGQNVTLSCEQNLNHDAMYWYRQDPGQGLRLIYYSQIVNDFQKGDIAEGYSVSREKKESFPLTVTSAQKNPTAFYLCASRSAVDTQYFGPGTRLTVL.

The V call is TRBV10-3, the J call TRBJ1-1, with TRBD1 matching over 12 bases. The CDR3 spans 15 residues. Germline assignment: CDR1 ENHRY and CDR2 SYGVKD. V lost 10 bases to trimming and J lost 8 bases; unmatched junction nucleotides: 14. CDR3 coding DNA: TGTGCCACGTTACCGGGACAGGGGGCCGGAGCAGAAGCTTTCTTT. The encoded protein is CATLPGQGAGAEAFF.

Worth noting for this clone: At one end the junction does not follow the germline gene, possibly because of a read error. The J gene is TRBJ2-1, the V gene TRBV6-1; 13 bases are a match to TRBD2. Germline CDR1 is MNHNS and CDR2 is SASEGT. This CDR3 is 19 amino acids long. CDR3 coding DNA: TGTGCCAGCACTGAAGAACTAGCGGGAGGGCCGATCCCTAATAATGAGCAGTTCTTC. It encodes CASTEELAGGPIPNNEQFF.

The CDR3 DNA is TGTGCCAGCACCAGGGGAACAGATTTTGGTCAGCCCCAGCATTTT. Translated: CASTRGTDFGQPQHF. The chain uses TRBV6-1 and TRBJ1-5, with D maybe TRBD1 (6 bases). The germline V gene has CDR1 MNHNS and CDR2 SASEGT. CDR3 length equals 15 residues. V was cut by 7 bases and J by 6 bases, with 19 bases left in between.

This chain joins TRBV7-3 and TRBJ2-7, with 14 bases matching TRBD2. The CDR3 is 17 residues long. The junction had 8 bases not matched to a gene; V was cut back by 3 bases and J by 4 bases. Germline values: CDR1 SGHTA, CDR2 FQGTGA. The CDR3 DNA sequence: TGTGCCAGCAGCTTCAGGGGGAGGACTAGCGGGAGGTACGAGCAGTACTTC. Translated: CASSFRGRTSGRYEQYF. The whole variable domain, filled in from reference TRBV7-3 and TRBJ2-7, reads GAGVSQTPSNKVTEKGKYVELRCDPISGHTALYWYRQSLGQGPEFLIYFQGTGAADDSGLPNDRFFAVRPEGSVSTLKIQRTERGDSAVYLCASSFRGRTSGRYEQYFGPGTRLTVT.

The CDR3 DNA follows: TGTGCCAGCAGCTTAGAACAGGGTGCGCAGTATTTT. It specifies CASSLEQGAQYF. The chain links TRBV7-9 to TRBJ2-3; TRBD1 might be the D (6 bases). Germline CDR1 and CDR2: SEHNR and FQNEAQ (reference sequence). V lost 1 base and J lost 10, with 9 bases in between. CDR3 length: 12 residues.

CDR3 in DNA: TGTGCCAGCAGCTTAGCAGGGGGCGTTGGGACTGAAGCTTTCTTT. Translated, it gives CASSLAGGVGTEAFF. The chain recombines TRBV7-8 with TRBJ1-1; 7 bases match TRBD1. V shed 0 bases and J 5 bases; nucleotides not matched to a gene: 6. The CDR3 sequence is 15 residues long. Germline V gene data show CDR1 as SGHVS and CDR2 as FQNEAQ.

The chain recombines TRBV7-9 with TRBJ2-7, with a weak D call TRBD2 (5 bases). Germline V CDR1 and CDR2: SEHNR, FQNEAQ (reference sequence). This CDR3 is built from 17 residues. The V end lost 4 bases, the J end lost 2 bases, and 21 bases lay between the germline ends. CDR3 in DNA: TGTGCCAGCAGCTCCTTGGCGGGCCAAAACGACGCCTACGAGCAGTACTTC. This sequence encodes CASSSLAGQNDAYEQYF. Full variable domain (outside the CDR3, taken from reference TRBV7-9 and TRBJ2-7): DTGVSQNPRHKITKRGQNVTFRCDPISEHNRLYWYRQTLGQGPEFLTYFQNEAQLEKSRLLSDRFSAERPKGSFSTLEIQRTEQGDSAMYLCASSSLAGQNDAYEQYFGPGTRLTVT.

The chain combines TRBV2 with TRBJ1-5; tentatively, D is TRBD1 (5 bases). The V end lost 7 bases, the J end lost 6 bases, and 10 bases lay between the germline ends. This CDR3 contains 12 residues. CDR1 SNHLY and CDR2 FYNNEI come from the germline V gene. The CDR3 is CASTVGGQPQHF. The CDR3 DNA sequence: TGTGCCAGCACGGTGGGGGGTCAGCCCCAGCATTTT. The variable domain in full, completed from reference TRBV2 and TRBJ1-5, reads EPEVTQTPSHQVTQMGQEVILRCVPISNHLYFYWYRQILGQKVEFLVSFYNNEISEKSEIFDDQFSVERPDGSNFTLKIRSTKLEDSAMYFCASTVGGQPQHFGDGTRLSIL.

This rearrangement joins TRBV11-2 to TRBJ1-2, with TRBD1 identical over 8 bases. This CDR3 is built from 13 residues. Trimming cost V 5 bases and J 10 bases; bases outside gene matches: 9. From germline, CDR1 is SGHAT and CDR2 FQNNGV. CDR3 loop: CASSLDRVPYYTF. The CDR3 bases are TGTGCCAGCAGCCTGGACAGGGTCCCCTACTACACCTTC.

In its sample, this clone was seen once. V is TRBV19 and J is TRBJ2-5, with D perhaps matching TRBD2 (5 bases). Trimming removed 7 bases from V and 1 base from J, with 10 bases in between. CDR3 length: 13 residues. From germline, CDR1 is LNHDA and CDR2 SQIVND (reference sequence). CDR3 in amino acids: CASNSGLQETQYF. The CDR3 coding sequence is TGTGCCAGTAACAGCGGCCTCCAAGAGACCCAGTACTTC.

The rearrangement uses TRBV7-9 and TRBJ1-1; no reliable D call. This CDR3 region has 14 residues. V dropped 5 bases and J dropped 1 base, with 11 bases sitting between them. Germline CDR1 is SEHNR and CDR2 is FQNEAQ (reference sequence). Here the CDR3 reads CASSPARGNTEAFF. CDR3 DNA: TGTGCCAGCAGCCCAGCCCGGGGGAACACTGAAGCTTTCTTT.

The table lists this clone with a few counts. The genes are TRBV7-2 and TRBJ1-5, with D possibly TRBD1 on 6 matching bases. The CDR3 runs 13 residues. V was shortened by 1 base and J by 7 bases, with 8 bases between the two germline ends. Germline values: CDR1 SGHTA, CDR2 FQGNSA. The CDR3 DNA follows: TGTGCCAGCAGCTTAGACAGGGTCCAGCCCCAGCATTTT. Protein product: CASSLDRVQPQHF.

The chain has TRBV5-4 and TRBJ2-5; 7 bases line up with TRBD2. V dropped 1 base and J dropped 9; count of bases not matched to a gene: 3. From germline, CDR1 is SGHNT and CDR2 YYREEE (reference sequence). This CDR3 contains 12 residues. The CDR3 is CASSLTRGAQYF. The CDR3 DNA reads TGTGCCAGCAGCTTGACCCGGGGGGCCCAGTACTTC.

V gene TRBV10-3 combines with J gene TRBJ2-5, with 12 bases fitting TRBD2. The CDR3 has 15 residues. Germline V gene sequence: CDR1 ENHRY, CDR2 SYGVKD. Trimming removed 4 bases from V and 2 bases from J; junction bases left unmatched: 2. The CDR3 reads CAISGLAGGQETQYF. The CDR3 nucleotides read TGTGCCATCAGTGGCCTAGCGGGGGGGCAAGAGACCCAGTACTTC.

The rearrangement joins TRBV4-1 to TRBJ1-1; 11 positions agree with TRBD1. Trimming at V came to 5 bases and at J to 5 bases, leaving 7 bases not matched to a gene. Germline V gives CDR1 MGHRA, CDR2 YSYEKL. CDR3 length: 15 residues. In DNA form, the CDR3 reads TGCGCCAGCAGCATTGGGGACAGGGGGAAGACTGAAGCTTTCTTT. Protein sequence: CASSIGDRGKTEAFF.

CDR3 coding DNA: TGTGCCAGCAGGCCACAGGGGAGTTATGGCTACACCTTC. Its protein product is CASRPQGSYGYTF. The chain has TRBV2 and TRBJ1-2; 7 bases match TRBD1. This CDR3 has 13 residues. V lost 6 bases and J lost 5; bases outside the gene matches: 6. CDR1 SNHLY and CDR2 FYNNEI come from the germline V gene.

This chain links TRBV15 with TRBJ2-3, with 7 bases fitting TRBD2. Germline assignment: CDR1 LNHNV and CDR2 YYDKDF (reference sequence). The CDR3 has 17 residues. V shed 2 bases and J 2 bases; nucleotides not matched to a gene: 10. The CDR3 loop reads CATSRLPPSGPTDTQYF. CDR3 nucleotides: TGTGCCACCAGCAGACTCCCCCCTAGCGGACCCACAGATACGCAGTATTTT. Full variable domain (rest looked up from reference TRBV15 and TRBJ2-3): DAMVIQNPRYQVTQFGKPVTLSCSQTLNHNVMYWYQQKSSQAPKLLFHYYDKDFNNEADTPDNFQSRRPNTSFCFLDIRSPGLGDTAMYLCATSRLPPSGPTDTQYFGPGTRLTVL.

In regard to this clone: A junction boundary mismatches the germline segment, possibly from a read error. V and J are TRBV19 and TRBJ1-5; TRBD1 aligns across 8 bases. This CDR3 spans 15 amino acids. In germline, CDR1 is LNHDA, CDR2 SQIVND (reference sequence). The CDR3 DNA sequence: TGTGCCAGTAGTGTAGACAGGGGTAGCAATCAGCCCCAGCATTTT. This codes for CASSVDRGSNQPQHF. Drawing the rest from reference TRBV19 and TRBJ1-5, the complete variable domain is DGGITQSPKYLFRKEGQNVTLSCEQNLNHDAMYWYRQDPGQGLRLIYYSQIVNDFQKGDIAEGYSVSREKKESFPLTVTSAQKNPTAFYLCASSVDRGSNQPQHFGDGTRLSIL.

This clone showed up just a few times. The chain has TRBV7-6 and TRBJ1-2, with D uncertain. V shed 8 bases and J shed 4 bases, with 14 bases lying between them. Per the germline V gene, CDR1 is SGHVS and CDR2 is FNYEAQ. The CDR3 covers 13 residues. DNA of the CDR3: TGTGCCAGCTCCCCCACAGTTAGCTATGGCTACACCTTC. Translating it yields CASSPTVSYGYTF.

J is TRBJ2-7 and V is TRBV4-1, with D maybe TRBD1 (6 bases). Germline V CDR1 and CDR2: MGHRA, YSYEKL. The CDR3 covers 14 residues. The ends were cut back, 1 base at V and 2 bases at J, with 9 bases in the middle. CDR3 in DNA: TGCGCCAGCAGCCAAGCGGGACACCCCTACGAGCAGTACTTC. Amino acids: CASSQAGHPYEQYF.

The CDR3 DNA sequence: TGTGCCAGTACGAGGGTATTAGACACTGAAGCTTTCTTT. It is translated as CASTRVLDTEAFF. This chain joins TRBV19 and TRBJ1-1, with D unresolved. Germline CDR1 reads LNHDA; CDR2 reads SQIVND (reference sequence). The CDR3 is made up of 13 amino acids. V lost 7 bases and J 3 bases, leaving 12 bases between the germline ends.